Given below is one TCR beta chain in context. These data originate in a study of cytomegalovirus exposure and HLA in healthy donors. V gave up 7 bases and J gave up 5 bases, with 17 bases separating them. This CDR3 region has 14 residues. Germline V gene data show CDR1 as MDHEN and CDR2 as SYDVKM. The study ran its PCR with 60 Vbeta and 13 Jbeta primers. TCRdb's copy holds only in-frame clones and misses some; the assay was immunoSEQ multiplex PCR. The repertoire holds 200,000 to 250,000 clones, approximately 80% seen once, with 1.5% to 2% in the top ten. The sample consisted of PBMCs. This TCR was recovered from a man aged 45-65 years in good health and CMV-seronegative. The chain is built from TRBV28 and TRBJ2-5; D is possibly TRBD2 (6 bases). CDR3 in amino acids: CASTPAGSSETQYF. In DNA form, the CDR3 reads TGTGCCAGCACCCCAGCGGGCTCTTCGGAGACCCAGTACTTC.